A single sample gave rise to the 8 T cell receptor beta chains below, sequenced in a study of shared clonotypes between healthy human individuals. CD8 cells regarded as naive lacked CD45RO, were positively chosen for CCR7, and omitted terminally differentiated effector memory CD45RA+ cells. Clones were read by immunoSEQ multiplex PCR, and TCRdb kept only the in-frame ones, dropping some. Among about 680,000 clones listed, roughly nine tenths were seen once. What was sequenced was naive CD8+ T cells sorted from blood. All receptors come from a young man in good health.

The chain has TRBV7-9 and TRBJ2-7, with 8 positions matching TRBD2. The V gene's germline CDR1 is SEHNR and CDR2 FQNEAQ (reference sequence). This CDR3 region has 15 residues. V lost 9 bases and J lost 1; bases outside the gene matches: 11. The CDR3 DNA follows: TGTGCCAGTGGTAACGGGGGGGCGGAATCCTACGAGCAGTACTTC. Amino acid sequence: CASGNGGAESYEQYF.

V gene TRBV7-9 combines with J gene TRBJ2-5, with TRBD2 identical over 12 bases. V shed 5 bases, J shed 5 bases, and the junction held 12 bases outside the gene matches. Germline V lookup: CDR1 SEHNR, CDR2 FQNEAQ (reference sequence). The CDR3 length is 17 residues. CDR3 bases: TGTGCCAGCAGCGTAGTCCAGACTAGCGGGAGAGGGGAGACCCAGTACTTC. Its protein product is CASSVVQTSGRGETQYF. The full variable domain, completed using reference TRBV7-9 and TRBJ2-5, is DTGVSQNPRHKITKRGQNVTFRCDPISEHNRLYWYRQTLGQGPEFLTYFQNEAQLEKSRLLSDRFSAERPKGSFSTLEIQRTEQGDSAMYLCASSVVQTSGRGETQYFGPGTRLLVL.

The chain combines TRBV28 with TRBJ2-1; 7 positions match TRBD2. Germline CDR1 is MDHEN and CDR2 is SYDVKM. This CDR3 region has 16 residues. Unmatched junction bases numbered 12, after V lost 6 bases and J lost 4 bases. CDR3 coding DNA: TGTGCCAGCAGCGAACTTGCGGGAGATAAATACAATGAGCAGTTCTTC. This gives the protein CASSELAGDKYNEQFF. The full variable domain, rest sourced from reference TRBV28 and TRBJ2-1, is DVKVTQSSRYLVKRTGEKVFLECVQDMDHENMFWYRQDPGLGLRLIYFSYDVKMKEKGDIPEGYSVSREKKERFSLILESASTNQTSMYLCASSELAGDKYNEQFFGPGTRLTVL.

The chain uses TRBV6-1 and TRBJ1-2, with 10 bases lining up with TRBD1. Germline V gene lookup returns CDR1 MNHNS and CDR2 SASEGT. The CDR3 has 14 residues. Losses at the gene ends were 4 bases for V and 4 bases for J; bases not matched to a gene: 3. CDR3 nucleotide sequence: TGTGCCAGCAGTGGAGGGACAGGGGTCTATGGCTACACCTTC. Amino acids: CASSGGTGVYGYTF.

This sequence joins TRBV5-3 and TRBJ2-5, with 13 bases identical to TRBD2. TRBV5-3 is flagged as an ORF with uncertain function. The CDR3 consists of 19 residues. With V trimmed by 6 bases and J by 4 bases, 18 bases remained unmatched. The CDR3 sequence: CARNPQGVRTSGSGETQYF. The DNA for the CDR3 is TGTGCCAGAAACCCCCAGGGGGTCCGGACTAGCGGGAGCGGAGAGACCCAGTACTTC.

The rearrangement joins TRBV29-1 to TRBJ2-7; 8 nucleotides line up with TRBD1. CDR1 and CDR2 from the germline V gene are SQVTM and ANQGSEA. V lost 7 bases and J lost 0; bases outside the gene matches: 11. The CDR3 loop spans 15 amino acids. The CDR3 spells CSAWTGNSISYEQYF. CDR3 in DNA: TGCAGCGCTTGGACAGGGAACTCTATCTCCTACGAGCAGTACTTC.

CDR3 DNA sequence: TGTGCCAGCAGGACGGACGGATCCTACGAGCAGTACTTC. Translation gives CASRTDGSYEQYF. This chain connects TRBV28 to TRBJ2-7, with D unclear. The V and J ends lost 6 bases and 1 base respectively, with 10 bases between them. This CDR3 contains 13 residues. CDR1 is MDHEN, CDR2 SYDVKM, per germline.

This chain links TRBV11-2 with TRBJ2-1; maybe TRBD2 (6 bases). Germline assignment: CDR1 SGHAT and CDR2 FQNNGV. The ends were cut back, 8 bases at V and 5 bases at J, with 16 bases in the middle. This CDR3 spans 14 amino acids. CDR3 nucleotide sequence: TGTGCCAGCGGGGGGAAAGCGAGGAACAATGAGCAGTTCTTC. Its translation: CASGGKARNNEQFF.